The 25 T cell receptor beta chains below all came from one sample that was sequenced in a study of T-cell memory formation after mild COVID-19. TCRdb used MiXCR to reprocess the 5' RACE reads, holding one entry per CDR3 protein. The table records around 370,000 distinct CDR3 sequences, 21% of them present only once. The specimen was PBMCs or a T cell subset sorted from them (not recorded which). The receptors were sampled from an adult woman who had mild COVID-19 (a few samples of this study predate the infection). Cell type and time point are not known.

This clonotype was detected ten times or more. The V and J genes are TRBV5-1 and TRBJ2-7; 12 bases match TRBD2. There are 14 residues in the CDR3. The germline V gene has CDR1 SGHRS and CDR2 YFSETQ. Trimming at V came to 4 bases and at J to 4 bases, leaving 3 bases not matched to a gene. CDR3 loop: CASSQGLAGYEQYF. CDR3 nucleotides: TGCGCCAGCAGCCAAGGACTAGCGGGATACGAGCAGTACTTC.

Only a few counts were recorded for this clonotype. The chain combines TRBV12-3 or TRBV12-4 with TRBJ2-5, with unresolved D. Trimming shortened V by 2 bases and J by 4 bases, and 8 bases separated the two germline ends. This CDR3 region has 13 residues. CDR3 DNA sequence: TGTGCCAGCAGTTTATCAGCGTTAGAGACCCAGTACTTC. Its protein is CASSLSALETQYF.

The chain couples TRBV4-3 to TRBJ1-2; 7 nucleotides align to TRBD1. Germline-derived CDR1 and CDR2 are LGHNA and YSLEER. Trimming at V came to 0 bases and at J to 8 bases, leaving 9 bases not matched to a gene. The CDR3 is made up of 15 amino acids. CDR3 sequence (DNA): TGCGCCAGCAGCCAAGATCTTCGACAGGGTAGGGGCTACACCTTC. As protein: CASSQDLRQGRGYTF.

Concerning this clonotype itself: One end of the junction is discordant with germline, which a read error may explain. The V gene is TRBV29-1, the J gene TRBJ2-5, with 10 bases fitting TRBD2. The CDR3 is made up of 16 amino acids. Germline V gene lookup returns CDR1 SQVTM and CDR2 ANQGSEA. Here the CDR3 reads CSVVSGLAEMQGTQYF. The CDR3 DNA reads TGCAGCGTTGTCTCCGGACTAGCGGAGATGCAAGGGACCCAGTACTTC. Full variable domain (remainder filled in from reference TRBV29-1 and TRBJ2-5): SAVISQKPSRDICQRGTSLTIQCQVDSQVTMMFWYRQQPGQSLTLIATANQGSEATYESGFVIDKFPISRPNLTFSTLTVSNMSPEDSSIYLCSVVSGLAEMQGTQYFGPGTRLLVL.

The sample holds a few counts of this clonotype. The gene calls are TRBV9 and TRBJ1-1; 9 bases map to TRBD1. This CDR3 spans 15 amino acids. Trimming cost V 0 bases and J 4 bases; bases outside gene matches: 4. Germline CDR1 reads SGDLS; CDR2 reads YYNGEE. The CDR3 coding sequence is TGTGCCAGCAGCGTAGGGGGACAGGGCCGCACTGAAGCTTTCTTT. It translates to CASSVGGQGRTEAFF. The full variable domain, rest sourced from reference TRBV9 and TRBJ1-1, is DSGVTQTPKHLITATGQRVTLRCSPRSGDLSVYWYQQSLDQGLQFLIQYYNGEERAKGNILERFSAQQFPDLHSELNLSSLELGDSALYFCASSVGGQGRTEAFFGQGTRLTVV.

In its sample, this clonotype was seen a few times. The rearrangement joins TRBV6-5 to TRBJ2-7, with D uncertain. V was shortened by 9 bases and J by 3 bases, with 9 bases between the two germline ends. Germline loops: CDR1 MNHEY, CDR2 SVGAGI. The CDR3 sequence is 11 residues long. CDR3 protein: CASLGIYEQYF. The DNA of the CDR3 is TGTGCCAGTCTCGGTATCTACGAGCAGTACTTC.

The chain carries TRBV5-1 and TRBJ2-6; tentatively, D is TRBD2 (5 bases). This CDR3 is built from 21 residues. V gave up 7 bases and J gave up 0 bases, with 29 bases separating them. CDR1 is SGHRS, CDR2 YFSETQ, per germline. CDR3 DNA sequence: TGCGCCAGCCGCCACCCTTCAGTACCCAACTCCGGACTCTCTGGGGCCAACGTCCTGACTTTC. Translated, it gives CASRHPSVPNSGLSGANVLTF.

The rearrangement uses TRBV7-9 and TRBJ1-2, with D perhaps TRBD1 (6 bases). The germline V and J ends were trimmed by 7 bases and 6 bases, with 21 bases remaining between them. This CDR3 has 15 residues. Germline-derived CDR1 and CDR2 are SEHNR and FQNEAQ (reference sequence). The CDR3 DNA reads as TGTGCCAGCAACACCAAACTGATAGGGACAAATGGCTACACCTTC. The encoded protein is CASNTKLIGTNGYTF.

This clonotype showed up just a few times. The chain carries TRBV12-3 or TRBV12-4 and TRBJ2-1; 11 nucleotides align to TRBD2. There are 16 residues in the CDR3. With V trimmed by 5 bases and J by 2 bases, 5 bases remained unmatched. The CDR3 loop is CASSPRSGGAYNEQFF. The CDR3 DNA sequence: TGTGCCAGCAGTCCCCGTAGCGGGGGGGCCTACAATGAGCAGTTCTTC.

The genes are TRBV4-1 and TRBJ1-5; perhaps TRBD1 as D (5 bases). V lost 3 bases and J lost 4, with 10 bases in between. The CDR3 has 14 amino acids. Germline V gene data show CDR1 as MGHRA and CDR2 as YSYEKL. The CDR3 region is CASSQGPLNQPQHF. In DNA form, the CDR3 reads TGCGCCAGCAGCCAGGGACCGCTAAATCAGCCCCAGCATTTT.

This clonotype was picked up a small number of times. The chain joins TRBV27 to TRBJ2-1; no clear D gene. V lost 7 bases and J 8 bases, leaving 18 bases between the germline ends. The germline CDR1 and CDR2 sequences are MNHEY and SMNVEV (reference sequence). The CDR3 is 14 amino acids. The CDR3 loop is CASISYHGLHEQFF. The CDR3 nucleotides read TGTGCCAGCATTTCTTATCACGGCCTCCATGAGCAGTTCTTC.

There are a few counts of this clonotype. J is TRBJ1-4 and V is TRBV5-1; tentative D call: TRBD1 (6 bases). The V end was cut by 2 bases, the J end by 1 base, with 9 bases between. Germline CDR1 SGHRS, CDR2 YFSETQ. CDR3 size: 15 residues. CDR3 loop: CASSFAQGTNEKLFF. The CDR3 DNA follows: TGCGCCAGCAGCTTTGCACAGGGAACTAATGAAAAACTGTTTTTT.

The gene calls are TRBV7-7 and TRBJ2-2; D may be TRBD2 (6 bases). The germline V gene encodes CDR1 SSHAT and CDR2 FNYEAQ (reference sequence). This CDR3 contains 15 residues. V was clipped by 2 bases and J by 5 bases, with 12 bases between them. The CDR3 here is CASSLRLGGTGELFF. The CDR3 DNA reads TGTGCCAGCAGCTTACGGTTGGGGGGAACCGGGGAGCTGTTTTTT.

The chain is built from TRBV10-3 and TRBJ2-5; D possibly corresponds to TRBD1 (5 bases). The CDR3 length is 13 residues. The germline V gene encodes CDR1 ENHRY and CDR2 SYGVKD. Trimming pared 4 bases from V and 0 bases from J, leaving 6 bases between. The CDR3 region is CAISGQYQETQYF. The CDR3 DNA is TGTGCCATCAGTGGACAGTACCAAGAGACCCAGTACTTC.

J is TRBJ1-1 and V is TRBV7-2; TRBD1 might be the D (5 bases). CDR1 and CDR2 from the germline V gene are SGHTA and FQGNSA. The CDR3 is made up of 14 amino acids. Deletions cut 2 bases from V and 1 base from J, with 8 bases between. In nucleotides, the CDR3 is TGTGCCAGCAGCTTAAATGGGGGGAACACTGAAGCTTTCTTT. Protein sequence: CASSLNGGNTEAFF.

The V and J genes are TRBV6-6 and TRBJ1-6; 7 bases line up with TRBD1. The CDR3 extends over 13 amino acids. The V gene's germline CDR1 is MNHNY and CDR2 SVGAGI (reference sequence). Trimming took 4 bases from V and 12 from J; bases not matched to a gene: 6. The CDR3 reads CASSSGTARPLHF. DNA for the CDR3: TGTGCCAGCAGTTCGGGGACAGCCAGACCCCTCCACTTT.

This clonotype was detected a few times. The chain employs TRBV24-1 and TRBJ1-5; weak D call: TRBD1 (5 bases). The CDR3 has 15 residues. Trimming removed 2 bases from V and 3 bases from J, with 10 bases in between. Germline loops: CDR1 KGHDR, CDR2 SFDVKD. The DNA of the CDR3 is TGTGCCACCAGTGATTCGCGGGGCCCCAATCAGCCCCAGCATTTT. Protein sequence: CATSDSRGPNQPQHF.

This clonotype has a handful of counts. The chain joins TRBV27 to TRBJ2-7, with 7 bases that match TRBD1. CDR1 and CDR2 (germline): MNHEY, SMNVEV (reference sequence). Losses at the gene ends were 8 bases for V and 0 bases for J; bases not matched to a gene: 7. This CDR3 has 14 residues. This chain's CDR3 is CASRKGASSYEQYF. CDR3 DNA sequence: TGTGCCAGCCGGAAGGGGGCCAGCTCCTACGAGCAGTACTTC.

The rearrangement uses TRBV20-1 and TRBJ2-3, with D possibly being TRBD1 or TRBD2 (5 bases each). Between the trimmed V and J ends, which lost 6 bases and 6 bases, there was a span of 16 bases. CDR3 length: 13 residues. Germline assignment: CDR1 DFQATT and CDR2 SNEGSKA (reference sequence). The CDR3 DNA reads TGCAGTGCCACCAGAGGGGTTTACGATACGCAGTATTTT. Its translation is CSATRGVYDTQYF.

The chain employs TRBV11-3 and TRBJ1-2; D unclear. Germline V gives CDR1 SGHNT, CDR2 YENEEA. V lost 3 bases to trimming and J lost 7 bases, with 9 bases between them. This CDR3 is 12 amino acids long. The chain's CDR3 is CASSLDYRGYTF. The CDR3 nucleotides are TGTGCCAGCAGCTTGGACTATCGTGGCTACACCTTC.

The V and J genes are TRBV7-2 and TRBJ2-3; D gene unclear. The CDR3 extends over 15 amino acids. Trimming took 3 bases from V and 3 from J, leaving 13 bases between them. The V gene's germline CDR1 is SGHTA and CDR2 FQGNSA. CDR3 residues: CASSLEGYRTDTQYF. The CDR3 DNA reads TGTGCCAGCAGCTTGGAAGGGTATCGGACAGATACGCAGTATTTT.

The sample holds many counts of this clonotype. The CDR3 DNA follows: TGCAGTGCTCGCGGGACTAGCGGGGTCCACCAAGAGACCCAGTACTTC. It is translated as CSARGTSGVHQETQYF. The chain has TRBV20-1 and TRBJ2-5, with 13 bases fitting TRBD2. CDR1 is DFQATT and CDR2 is SNEGSKA in the germline V gene (reference sequence). The CDR3 extends over 16 amino acids. With 5 bases clipped from V and 0 bases from J, the junction kept 6 bases outside the gene matches.

The chain is built from TRBV7-2 and TRBJ1-2; the D gene is possibly TRBD1 (6 bases). The V end was cut by 2 bases, the J end by 1 base, with 20 bases between. Germline values: CDR1 SGHTA, CDR2 FQGNSA. There are 18 residues in the CDR3. The CDR3 here is CASSLNSGIQGNNYGYTF. CDR3 bases: TGTGCCAGCAGCTTAAATTCGGGGATCCAGGGGAATAACTATGGCTACACCTTC.

This clonotype was detected only a few times. The V gene is TRBV9, the J gene TRBJ2-5; 10 bases match TRBD2. The germline gives CDR1 SGDLS, CDR2 YYNGEE. The V gene end was trimmed by 0 bases and the J gene end by 5 bases; junction bases not matched to a gene: 4. This CDR3 contains 15 residues. For the CDR3, the DNA is TGTGCCAGCAGCGTAGGAACTAGCGGGGTGGAGACCCAGTACTTC. It is translated as CASSVGTSGVETQYF.

The table lists this clonotype with a few counts. The chain employs TRBV20-1 and TRBJ2-7; 8 bases match TRBD2. In germline, CDR1 is DFQATT, CDR2 SNEGSKA (reference sequence). The CDR3 is 14 residues long. Trimming took 4 bases from V and 2 from J; bases not matched to a gene: 7. The CDR3 nucleotides read TGCAGTGCTATTTCGGAGCGGGAGACCTACGAGCAGTACTTC. Protein product: CSAISERETYEQYF.